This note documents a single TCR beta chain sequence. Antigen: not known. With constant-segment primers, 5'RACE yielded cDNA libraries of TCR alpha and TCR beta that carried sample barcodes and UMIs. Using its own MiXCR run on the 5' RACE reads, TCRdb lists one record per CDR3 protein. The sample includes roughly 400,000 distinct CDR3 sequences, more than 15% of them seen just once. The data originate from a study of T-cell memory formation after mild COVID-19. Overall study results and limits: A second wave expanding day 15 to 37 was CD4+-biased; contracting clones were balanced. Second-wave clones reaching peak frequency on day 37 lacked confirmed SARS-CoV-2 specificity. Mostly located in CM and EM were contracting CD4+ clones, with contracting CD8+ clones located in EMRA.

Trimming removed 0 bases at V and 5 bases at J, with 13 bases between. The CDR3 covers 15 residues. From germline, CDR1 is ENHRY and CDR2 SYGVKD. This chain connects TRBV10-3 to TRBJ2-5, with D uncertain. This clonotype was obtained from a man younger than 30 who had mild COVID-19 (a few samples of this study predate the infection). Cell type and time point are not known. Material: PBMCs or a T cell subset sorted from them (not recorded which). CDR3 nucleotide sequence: TGTGCCATCAGTGAGTCGCGACCCGTCGCGGAGACCCAGTACTTC. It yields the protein CAISESRPVAETQYF.